This T cell receptor beta chain comes out of a study of neurological immune-mediated disorders. Study overall: Secondary progressive disease was present in 3, and relapsing-remitting disease in about 30, of the approximately 35 multiple sclerosis patients.

This clonotype is deemed medium-sized (0.01 to 0.1%). It was by 5'RACE with 10-nucleotide random UMIs that the cDNA was made. TCRdb reanalysed the 5' RACE reads using MiXCR and keeps one entry per CDR3 protein. The repertoire includes roughly 32,000 distinct CDR3 sequences, 3% to 4.5% of them detected once, and about 2.2% sits in the top ten. V lost 4 bases and J lost 3; bases outside the gene matches: 6. Germline V gene sequence: CDR1 SGHRS, CDR2 YFSETQ. The length of the CDR3 is 14 residues. The chain carries TRBV5-1 and TRBJ1-2; the match to TRBD1 covers 7 bases. Material for sequencing was PBMCs. The sequence was obtained from a man between 25 and 39 years old with multiple sclerosis. The CDR3 protein is CASSPGTEDYGYTF. The CDR3 DNA is TGCGCCAGCAGCCCCGGGACAGAGGACTATGGCTACACCTTC. The full variable domain, rest sourced from reference TRBV5-1 and TRBJ1-2, is KAGVTQTPRYLIKTRGQQVTLSCSPISGHRSVSWYQQTPGQGLQFLFEYFSETQRNKGNFPGRFSGRQFSNSRSEMNVSTLELGDSALYLCASSPGTEDYGYTFGSGTRLTVV.